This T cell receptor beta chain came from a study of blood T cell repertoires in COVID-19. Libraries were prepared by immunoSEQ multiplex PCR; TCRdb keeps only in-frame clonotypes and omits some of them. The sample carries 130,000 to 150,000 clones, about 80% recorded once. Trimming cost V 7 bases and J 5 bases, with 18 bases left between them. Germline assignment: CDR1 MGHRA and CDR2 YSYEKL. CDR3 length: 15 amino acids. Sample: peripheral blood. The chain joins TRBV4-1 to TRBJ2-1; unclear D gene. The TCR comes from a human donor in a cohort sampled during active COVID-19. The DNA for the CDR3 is TGCGCCAGCACCTTATCAGGCCTCTTCAACAATGAGCAGTTCTTC. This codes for CASTLSGLFNNEQFF.